What follows describes a single T cell receptor (beta chain). Its matching antigen is unknown. These data belong to a study of T cell responses to AZD1222 COVID-19 vaccine. Findings and limits, study-wide: Repertoire collection took place solely once the T cell response had peaked.

Here immunoSEQ multiplex PCR was the method, and the copy in TCRdb shows in-frame clones only, minus some. This sample has under 110,000 clones, with roughly 86% found just once. CDR3 size: 16 residues. Germline CDR1 reads MNHNY; CDR2 reads SVGAGI (reference sequence). J lost 5 bases, V lost 5 bases, and 8 bases had no gene match. This receptor was taken from an adult who received the AZD1222 COVID-19 vaccine. Sequences were derived from peripheral blood, sampled 28 days after the second AZD1222 dose. V gene TRBV6-6 combines with J gene TRBJ2-2; 10 bases fit TRBD2. The CDR3 loop reads CASSRSGGAGTGELFF. The DNA of the CDR3 is TGTGCCAGCAGTCGGAGCGGGGGGGCCGGAACCGGGGAGCTGTTTTTT.